This T cell receptor beta chain was sequenced in a study of regulatory T cells in long-lasting Graves disease. Study as a whole: Graves' patients who were just diagnosed had used antithyroid drugs for under 3 months.

CDR3 regions were amplified by Arm-PCR using iRepertoire HTBI primers to build TCR beta libraries. A single record per CDR3 protein comes from TCRdb applying MiXCR to the multiplex PCR reads. This sample has 500,000 or so distinct CDR3 sequences, with roughly 16% found just once. Germline values: CDR1 SQVTM, CDR2 ANQGSEA. This CDR3 is 16 amino acids long. The V gene lost 6 bases and the J gene lost 2 bases, with 22 bases spanning the gap. This clonotype was detected many times. Described time point: newly diagnosed GD, antithyroid drugs for less than 3 months. PBMC RNA served as the TCR library source. Separately, the same data were catalogued under a study of T cells in Graves' hyperthyroidism and ophthalmopathy. That source reports: Diagnosing involved the use of clinical symptoms, serum thyroxine and TRAb, thyroid ultrasound and orbital computed tomography. Clonotypes that were expanded in thyroid above 0.001 mostly appeared in blood too.

The sequencing used peripheral blood mononuclear cells (PBMCs), collected at new diagnosis, from a patient treated with antithyroid drugs. The clonotype was recovered from a man between 40 and 49 years old with Graves disease. V usage is TRBV29-1 and J usage is TRBJ1-2; weak D call: TRBD1 (6 bases). The CDR3 sequence is CSVRPFTGSGNYGYTF. DNA of the CDR3: TGCAGCGTCCGCCCGTTCACAGGGTCGGGGAACTATGGCTACACCTTC.